This T cell receptor (beta chain) stems from a study of CD4 T cells in relation to SARS-CoV-2 and coronaviruses. On the study more broadly: PBMCs were cultured with antigen for around nine days before TCR beta sequencing.

On this clone: Its antigen is not identified.

CD4+ T cells from unexposed donors were obtained before the COVID-19 pandemic (2011-2018). Isolation of CD4+ T cells took place after about eleven days in culture. Testing used SARS-CoV-2 S/N and four cold-coronavirus spikes on unexposed-donor CD4+ T cells, cells permitting. In germline, CDR1 is MDHEN, CDR2 SYDVKM. CDR3 size: 17 residues. The V gene end was trimmed by 6 bases and the J gene end by 7 bases; junction bases not matched to a gene: 9. Generated by immunoSEQ multiplex PCR, the TCRdb table keeps only in-frame clones and is missing some. The sample holds 20,000 to 25,000 clones; 65% to 80% are singletons and the top ten take 15% to 20%.

The chain couples TRBV28 to TRBJ2-2; 15 bases are shared with TRBD2. Sequenced material: CD4+ T cells from PBMCs, cultured in vitro. The sequence was collected from a human donor in good health. The CDR3 sequence is CASSPLGLAGGIGELFF. CDR3 coding DNA: TGTGCCAGCAGCCCCCTAGGACTAGCGGGAGGGATCGGGGAGCTGTTTTTT.